This T cell receptor beta chain was obtained from a study of regulatory T cells in long-lasting Graves disease. Study conclusions and caveats: There was favoring of TRBV28, TRBJ1-2 and TRBJ2-5 in persistent disease.

Indicated time point: persistent/refractory GD, antithyroid drugs over 5 years with positive TRAb. Making the TCR library involved RNA that had been extracted from PBMCs. An endocrinology unit in Xi'an, China, supplied the patients. Library construction for TCR beta used iRepertoire HTBI primers and Arm-PCR of CDR3 regions. TCRdb used MiXCR to reprocess the multiplex PCR reads, holding one entry per CDR3 protein. This sample has around 460,000 distinct CDR3 sequences; approximately 22% occur once, and the top ten carry less than 15%. CDR3 length: 13 residues. Germline values: CDR1 MDHEN, CDR2 SYDVKM. V dropped 6 bases and J dropped 4 bases, with 13 bases sitting between them. This clonotype was detected ten times or more. What it binds is unknown.

Sequences were derived from peripheral blood mononuclear cells (PBMCs), sampled when the disease was refractory, from a patient treated with antithyroid drugs. This chain uses TRBV28 with TRBJ2-7; D unresolved. The TCR comes from a female donor with Graves disease. For the CDR3, the DNA is TGTGCCAGCAGAGACACTGATTCTTACGAGCAGTACTTC. This encodes CASRDTDSYEQYF.